This T cell receptor beta chain is from a study of CD8 T cells in Susac syndrome. CDR1 and CDR2 (germline): MNHEY, SVGAGI. V was pared by 5 bases and J by 5 bases, with 9 bases of the junction left unmatched. This CDR3 has 15 amino acids. Random hexamers were used to reverse transcribe an amount of about 0.45 to 1 ug RNA. TCRdb re-analysed the immunoSEQ multiplex PCR reads in MiXCR, keeping a single row per CDR3 protein. The table lists around 220,000 distinct CDR3 sequences, 92% of them singletons. The material sequenced was CD8+ T cells from PBMCs. V usage is TRBV6-5 and J usage is TRBJ2-7, with 10 bases fitting TRBD1. The receptor was isolated from a human donor with multiple sclerosis. The DNA for the CDR3 is TGTGCCAGCAGTCAGACAGGGGGCTCCAACAACGAGCAGTACTTC. Translation gives CASSQTGGSNNEQYF.